Below are 10 T cell receptor beta chains sequenced from a single sample in a study of T cells in Graves' hyperthyroidism and ophthalmopathy. Amplification of TCR beta CDR3 regions was performed using RNA transcripts as template. The TCR CDR3 was amplified in a first-round RT-PCR using the HTBI primer set. TCRdb independently ran MiXCR on the multiplex PCR reads; one entry per CDR3 protein. The sample carries under 650,000 distinct CDR3 sequences, under 20% recorded once. The sample taken for sequencing was blood. The source is a woman aged 25 to 39 with Graves' hyperthyroidism.

A word on this clonotype: One base away lies a much larger clone, so this may be a sequencing read error. This chain joins TRBV28 and TRBJ2-4; D remains ambiguous. From germline, CDR1 is MDHEN and CDR2 SYDVKM. This CDR3 region has 15 residues. CDR3 coding DNA: TGTGCCAGCAGTTTATTTAGAGTAGCCAAAGACATTCAGTACTTC. The encoded protein is CASSLFRVAKDIQYF.

This clonotype was found a few times. The rearrangement links TRBV29-1 to TRBJ1-1; 8 bases align to TRBD1. The trim removed 1 base at V and 0 bases at J, leaving 1 base unmatched. Germline CDR1 is SQVTM and CDR2 is ANQGSEA. The CDR3 consists of 14 residues. CDR3 bases: TGCAGCGTTGAAGGGGACAGGTTGAACACTGAAGCTTTCTTT. The encoded protein is CSVEGDRLNTEAFF. Full variable domain (missing parts from reference TRBV29-1 and TRBJ1-1): SAVISQKPSRDICQRGTSLTIQCQVDSQVTMMFWYRQQPGQSLTLIATANQGSEATYESGFVIDKFPISRPNLTFSTLTVSNMSPEDSSIYLCSVEGDRLNTEAFFGQGTRLTVV.

This clonotype was seen repeatedly, ten times or more. This chain joins TRBV28 and TRBJ2-7, with 10 bases identical to TRBD2. The CDR3 extends over 14 amino acids. Germline CDR1 MDHEN, CDR2 SYDVKM. J lost 1 base, V lost 7 bases, and 4 bases had no gene match. The CDR3 DNA is TGTGCCAGCATCCTAGCGGGGGCATCCTACGAGCAGTACTTC. Protein product: CASILAGASYEQYF.

A note on this clonotype: One end of the junction is discordant with germline, which a read error may explain. The genes are TRBV24-1 and TRBJ2-3; 11 nucleotides match TRBD2. CDR1 KGHDR and CDR2 SFDVKD come from the germline V gene. The CDR3 loop spans 16 amino acids. The CDR3: CATGETGTSGTDTQYF. In DNA form, the CDR3 reads TGTGCCACCGGTGAAACTGGGACTAGCGGTACAGATACGCAGTATTTT.

This clonotype was seen at least ten times. The CDR3 DNA reads as TGTGCCAGCAGTCCGACCTCGAGACAAGAGACCCAGTACTTC. This codes for CASSPTSRQETQYF. The chain is built from TRBV6-1 and TRBJ2-5, with D uncertain. This CDR3 is built from 14 residues. V gave up 5 bases and J gave up 2 bases, with 12 bases separating them. Germline CDR1 is MNHNS and CDR2 is SASEGT.

This rearrangement joins TRBV7-3 to TRBJ2-3; the D call may be TRBD1 or TRBD2 (5 bases each). CDR1 and CDR2 from the germline V gene are SGHTA and FQGTGA. The CDR3 runs 15 residues. The V gene lost 6 bases and the J gene lost 6 bases, with 19 bases spanning the gap. In DNA form, the CDR3 reads TGTGCCAGCAGTTTGGTCGGGGCTCTGGGGGATACGCAGTATTTT. Protein sequence: CASSLVGALGDTQYF.

The chain links TRBV9 to TRBJ2-2, with 9 bases lining up with TRBD2. With 2 bases clipped from V and 14 bases from J, the junction kept 19 bases outside the gene matches. The CDR3 spans 17 residues. CDR1 and CDR2 from the germline V gene are SGDLS and YYNGEE. The CDR3 region is CASSVSTSGSPLGSLFF. CDR3 DNA sequence: TGTGCCAGCAGCGTCTCTACTAGCGGGTCTCCTCTCGGGAGTCTGTTTTTT.

This clonotype was observed at least ten times. This chain uses TRBV7-2 with TRBJ2-5, with unresolved D. Trimming took off 5 bases at V and 8 bases at J, with 18 bases between the two ends. CDR1 and CDR2 from the germline V gene are SGHTA and FQGNSA. This CDR3 spans 14 amino acids. The CDR3 spells CASSPLSPRSTQYF. CDR3 nucleotides: TGTGCCAGCAGCCCATTATCCCCCCGATCAACCCAGTACTTC.

This chain uses TRBV28 with TRBJ1-5; D is undetermined. The V end was cut by 7 bases, the J end by 9 bases, with 13 bases between. The germline V gene has CDR1 MDHEN and CDR2 SYDVKM. There are 12 residues in the CDR3. The CDR3 protein is CASIGAFGPQHF. The CDR3 coding sequence is TGTGCCAGCATAGGTGCGTTTGGGCCCCAGCATTTT.

This clonotype was seen a handful of times. The chain has TRBV6-2 or TRBV6-3 and TRBJ2-3; 7 positions agree with TRBD2. J was trimmed by 1 base and V by 5 bases; bases with no gene match: 9. The CDR3 is 16 amino acids. Germline V gene sequence: CDR1 MNHEY, CDR2 SVGEGT. CDR3 protein: CASSPGGFGGTDTQYF. The CDR3 DNA sequence: TGTGCCAGCAGTCCCGGGGGGTTCGGTGGCACAGATACGCAGTATTTT.